The rows below give T cell receptor beta chains drawn from one sample of a study of blood T cell repertoires in COVID-19. The repertoire was sequenced with immunoSEQ multiplex PCR; TCRdb's copy has only in-frame clones and lacks some. The table lists approximately 470,000 clones, around 87% of them singletons, with 0.7% in the top ten. The specimen sequenced was PBMCs or T cells enriched from blood (not recorded which). These receptors were obtained from a woman under 30 who had recovered from COVID-19. CDR3s include the opening cysteine and the closing phenylalanine or tryptophan. The D gene is left open where the match is weak. Rows may omit the clone size; those that give it use once, few, many or a size class.

TRBJ2-3 TRBD2 TRBV7-2 NA TGTGCCAGCAGCGACGCCCCTAGCCGCGGGGGGTGGGATACGCAGTATTTT CASSDAPSRGGWDTQYF
TRBJ1-2 NA TRBV5-4 NA TGTGCCAGCAGTTGGGGCTTAAACTATGGCTACACCTTC CASSWGLNYGYTF
TRBJ1-1 NA TRBV7-9 NA TGTGCCAGCAGCCAGGGACTTGAGTATGAAGCTTTCTTT CASSQGLEYEAFF
TRBJ1-1 NA TRBV6-5 NA TGTGCCAGCAGGATGACACTGAACACTGAAGCTTTCTTT CASRMTLNTEAFF
TRBJ1-3 NA TRBV11-2 NA TGTGCCAGCAGCTTAGATATCGCGCAAGACACCATATATTTT CASSLDIAQDTIYF
TRBJ1-1 NA TRBV6-8 NA TGTGCCAGCGGGGCCACAGGGAATCTTTCAATCGACACTGAAGCTTTCTTT CASGATGNLSIDTEAFF
TRBJ1-5 NA TRBV10-3 NA TGTGCCATCAGTGACCCAAGGGAGTCGGATAAGGGAACTAGCAATCAGCCCCAGCATTTT CAISDPRESDKGTSNQPQHF
TRBJ2-7 NA TRBV6-1 once TGTGCCAGCAGTGAGGGGGGGACACCTACCTACGAGCAGTACTTC CASSEGGTPTYEQYF
TRBJ1-6 NA TRBV9 few TGTGCCAGCAGCCCAGGAAATTCACCCCTCCACTTT CASSPGNSPLHF
TRBJ2-7 NA TRBV21-1 NA TGTGCCAGCAGTACCGGCAGGGGTCCCCGCTACGAGCAGTACTTC CASSTGRGPRYEQYF
TRBJ2-7 NA TRBV4-1 NA TGCGCCAGCAGCCAAGAGGTCCAGGCCCTGGGCGACGAGCAGTACTTC CASSQEVQALGDEQYF
TRBJ1-1 TRBD1 TRBV7-9 NA TGTGCCAGCAGCCCGACACAGGGGGTGAACACTGAAGCTTTCTTT CASSPTQGVNTEAFF
TRBJ2-3 TRBD2 TRBV30 NA TGTGCCTGGAGTGCGGGACTAGCGGGGGCCCAGGGGGTGCAGTATTTT CAWSAGLAGAQGVQYF
TRBJ1-4 NA TRBV5-6 few TGTGCCAGCAGCTTGACCCCCGGGGGGGAAAAACTGTTTTTT CASSLTPGGEKLFF
TRBJ1-6 NA TRBV30 NA TGTGCCTGGAGTGCAGGGGCGTATAATTCACCCCTCCACTTT CAWSAGAYNSPLHF
TRBJ2-5 NA TRBV3-1/TRBV3-2 NA TGTGCCAGCAGCCAAAACCAGGGGGGTATTGGGGAGACCCAGTACTTC CASSQNQGGIGETQYF
TRBJ1-2 TRBD1 TRBV6-5 NA TGTGCCAGCAGTTACGATCCACAGGGGAACGCGGGCTACACCTTC CASSYDPQGNAGYTF
TRBJ1-3 NA TRBV19 NA TGTGCCAGTAGTATATATCAGTACTCTGGAAACACCATATATTTT CASSIYQYSGNTIYF
TRBJ2-3 TRBD2 TRBV4-1 NA TGCGCCAGCAGCCTCCAGCGGGGGGAATCAGATACGCAGTATTTT CASSLQRGESDTQYF
TRBJ1-2 NA TRBV18 NA TGTGCCAGCTCCCCCGGGGGGGAATATGGCTACACCTTC CASSPGGEYGYTF
TRBJ1-5 NA TRBV28 NA TGTGCCAGCAGAGGGGGTCGGGGTCAGCCCCAGCATTTT CASRGGRGQPQHF
TRBJ2-3 NA TRBV28 NA TGTGCCAGCAGTTTTTTATCGGGGTCCAGCACAGATACGCAGTATTTT CASSFLSGSSTDTQYF
TRBJ1-1 NA TRBV4-1 NA TGCGCCAGCAGCCACCCTAACACTGAAGCTTTCTTT CASSHPNTEAFF
TRBJ1-2 NA TRBV3-1/TRBV3-2 NA TGTGCCAGCAGCCTCGGGGGAGTAGGTGGCTACACCTTC CASSLGGVGGYTF
TRBJ2-7 TRBD1 TRBV24-1 once TGTGCCATCCTATCTAGGACAGGGCAAAACGAGCAGTACTTC CAILSRTGQNEQYF
TRBJ1-1 NA TRBV5-8 NA TGTGCCAGCAGCTCGGGGAAGGGCACTGAAGCTTTCTTT CASSSGKGTEAFF
TRBJ2-6 TRBD1 TRBV29-1 NA TGCAGCGTTGGGACAGGGGTCTCTGGGGCCAACGTCCTGACTTTC CSVGTGVSGANVLTF
TRBJ1-1 TRBD1 TRBV2 NA TGTGCCAGCAGGGGTCAGGGACAGCACACTGAAGCTTTCTTT CASRGQGQHTEAFF
TRBJ1-2 TRBD1 TRBV7-2 few TGTGCCAGCAGCCCTACCGGACAGGGCTATGGCTACACCTTC CASSPTGQGYGYTF
TRBJ2-1 TRBD2 TRBV4-2 NA TGTGCCAGCAGCCAAGATGGGCTAGCGGCGTACAATGAGCAGTTCTTC CASSQDGLAAYNEQFF
TRBJ2-6 TRBD1 TRBV5-4 NA TGTGCCAGCAGCTTGGTGGGACAGGGGGCGTATGGGGCCAACGTCCTGACTTTC CASSLVGQGAYGANVLTF
TRBJ2-5 NA TRBV3-1/TRBV3-2 NA TGTGCCAGCAGCCAAGATAAAAAAGGGGGTAGGGAGACCCAGTACTTC CASSQDKKGGRETQYF
TRBJ2-2 NA TRBV24-1 once TGTGCCACCAGTGATTCTCAGGGTTTATCGAACACCGGGGAGCTGTTTTTT CATSDSQGLSNTGELFF
TRBJ1-4 TRBD1 TRBV11-3 NA TGTGCCAGCAGCCCCAGGACAGGGGTGGCAAAACTGTTTTTT CASSPRTGVAKLFF
TRBJ1-2 NA TRBV28 once TGTGCCAGCAGTTTTTATCGGGTCCCCCGCTATGGCTACACCTTC CASSFYRVPRYGYTF
TRBJ2-7 TRBD1 TRBV28 NA TGTGCCAGCAGTCCGGGACAGGGGGCGAACGAGCAGTACTTC CASSPGQGANEQYF
TRBJ1-2 TRBD1 TRBV6-5 NA TGTGCCAGCAGCCCCGAGGACAGGGCAGTAGATGGCTACACCTTC CASSPEDRAVDGYTF
TRBJ1-5 NA TRBV30 NA TGTGCCTGGACCCTACAGGGCCGCCCTCAGCCCCAGCATTTT CAWTLQGRPQPQHF
TRBJ2-7 NA TRBV3-1/TRBV3-2 few TGTGCCAGCAGCCAATCCCCATTAGCGCTCGCCTACGAGCAGTACTTC CASSQSPLALAYEQYF
TRBJ2-5 TRBD1 TRBV5-1 NA TGCGCCAGCAGCTTACTCTACACGCAGGGGGCGGGAGAGACCCAGTACTTC CASSLLYTQGAGETQYF
TRBJ1-6 NA TRBV2 NA TGTGCCAGCACGCTGGCACCCCATAATTCACCCCTCCACTTT CASTLAPHNSPLHF
TRBJ1-1 NA TRBV30 few TGTGCCTGGAGAGTACAAAAGAGCAGGAAAGCTTTCTTT CAWRVQKSRKAFF
TRBJ2-1 NA TRBV19 NA TGTGCCAGTAGTATACGGAGGGACGCGAATGAGCAGTTCTTC CASSIRRDANEQFF
TRBJ1-1 NA TRBV7-2 once TGTGCCAGCAGCTTAGAGGAGGAGGGCAGAGCTTTCTTT CASSLEEEGRAFF
TRBJ1-2 TRBD1 TRBV6-5 NA TGTGCCAGCAGTTTCTCTGACAGGGCTAACTATGGCTACACCTTC CASSFSDRANYGYTF
TRBJ1-1 NA TRBV10-2 NA TGCGCCAGCTCGCCGGGAGGGTCGGACACTGAAGCTTTCTTT CASSPGGSDTEAFF
TRBJ1-2 NA TRBV9 NA TGTGCCAGCAGCGCCCAAGGGGGAACTGGGGAAGGCTACACCTTC CASSAQGGTGEGYTF
TRBJ1-4 NA TRBV6-5 NA TGTGCCAGCAGTTACTCCCCGCGGAGGGAGGAAAAACTGTTTTTT CASSYSPRREEKLFF
TRBJ2-2 TRBD2 TRBV5-4 NA TGTGCCAGCAGCTTGCGGACTAGCGGGGCCTCGAACACCGGGGAGCTGTTTTTT CASSLRTSGASNTGELFF
TRBJ2-5 TRBD2 TRBV10-3 NA TGTGCCATCAGTGAAGCTAGCGGGGGGAAAGAGACCCAGTACTTC CAISEASGGKETQYF